This T cell receptor (beta chain) comes out of a study of control samples from healthy donors and cancer patients. The V end was cut by 4 bases, the J end by 5 bases, with 5 bases between. This CDR3 has 11 amino acids. From germline, CDR1 is KGHSH and CDR2 LQKENI. Assay used: immunoSEQ multiplex PCR; TCRdb lists only in-frame clones, some missing. The top ten hold just over 1% of the sample, which has some 150,000 clones, roughly 95% seen once. V and J are TRBV18 and TRBJ2-5, with D unresolved. Sequencing input: blood. The origin of this receptor is a young woman in good health. CDR3 region: CASSRIETQYF. DNA of the CDR3: TGTGCCAGCTCACGCATCGAGACCCAGTACTTC.